A selection of T cell receptor beta chains follows, all from one sample in a study of cytomegalovirus exposure and HLA in healthy donors. Generated by immunoSEQ multiplex PCR, the TCRdb table keeps only in-frame clones and is missing some. The data hold approximately 130,000 clones, with over 70% observed a single time. Specimen: PBMCs. The receptors shown here come from a man aged 30-40 years in good health and CMV-seronegative. Each CDR3 is given with its conserved first and last residue.

len: 14; j_gene: TRBJ2-3; v_gene: TRBV9; CDR3aa: CASTPRGGTDTQYF
len: 16; j_gene: TRBJ1-5; v_gene: TRBV2; CDR3aa: CASKLLPGQTNQPQHF
len: 13; j_gene: TRBJ2-3; v_gene: TRBV7-2; CDR3aa: CASRGLAADTQYF
len: 13; j_gene: TRBJ2-5; v_gene: TRBV18; CDR3aa: CASSRQDGETQYF
len: 15; j_gene: TRBJ1-1; v_gene: TRBV18; CDR3aa: CASSPQGTMNTEAFF
len: 13; j_gene: TRBJ1-1; v_gene: TRBV30; CDR3aa: CAWSRGGDTEAFF
len: 13; j_gene: TRBJ2-7; v_gene: TRBV18; CDR3aa: CASSQGQGSEQYF
len: 13; j_gene: TRBJ1-2; v_gene: TRBV6-1; CDR3aa: CASRRDGVYGYTF
len: 14; j_gene: TRBJ2-7; v_gene: TRBV5-4; CDR3aa: CASSLMTGPYEQYF
len: 14; j_gene: TRBJ1-2; v_gene: TRBV28; CDR3aa: CASSFGGQGLGYTF
len: 15; j_gene: TRBJ2-3; v_gene: TRBV13; CDR3aa: CASSLSAGDSDTQYF
len: 16; j_gene: TRBJ2-1; v_gene: TRBV27; CDR3aa: CASSLGETLGYNEQFF
len: 11; j_gene: TRBJ2-1; v_gene: TRBV29-1; CDR3aa: CSVQAYNEQFF
len: 16; j_gene: TRBJ2-3; v_gene: TRBV5-1; CDR3aa: CASSFMTSGDTDTQYF
len: 18; j_gene: TRBJ2-2; v_gene: TRBV25-1; CDR3aa: CASSPRVTAGANTGELFF
len: 16; j_gene: TRBJ2-5; v_gene: TRBV7-2; CDR3aa: CASSQISGGAGETQYF
len: 14; j_gene: TRBJ1-2; v_gene: TRBV19; CDR3aa: CASSAPGRLWGYTF
len: 14; j_gene: TRBJ1-4; v_gene: TRBV6-1; CDR3aa: CASSGTSGGEKLFF
len: 15; j_gene: TRBJ1-2; v_gene: TRBV2; CDR3aa: CASSEEGRTSSGYTF
len: 15; j_gene: TRBJ2-2; v_gene: TRBV18; CDR3aa: CASSPIDRASGELFF
len: 15; j_gene: TRBJ2-1; v_gene: TRBV2; CDR3aa: CASSEPSGGYNEQFF
len: 15; j_gene: TRBJ1-2; v_gene: TRBV14; CDR3aa: CASSQGTVTTYGYTF
len: 15; j_gene: TRBJ2-3; v_gene: TRBV6-1; CDR3aa: CASSLLAVSTDTQYF
len: 14; j_gene: TRBJ2-7; v_gene: TRBV28; CDR3aa: CASSSRTGLYEQYF
len: 14; j_gene: TRBJ1-4; v_gene: TRBV19; CDR3aa: CASSIGRAAEKLFF
len: 16; j_gene: TRBJ1-5; v_gene: TRBV28; CDR3aa: CASSDEDRVGGQPQHF
len: 14; j_gene: TRBJ2-7; v_gene: TRBV5-6; CDR3aa: CASRAGQGFYEQYF
len: 14; j_gene: TRBJ1-2; v_gene: TRBV6-5; CDR3aa: CASRDTEANYGYTF
len: 14; j_gene: TRBJ1-4; v_gene: TRBV2; CDR3aa: CASSAADGSEKLFF
len: 12; j_gene: TRBJ2-1; v_gene: TRBV27; CDR3aa: CASRRIATEQFF
len: 13; j_gene: TRBJ1-2; v_gene: TRBV28; CDR3aa: CASCSGQGDGYTF
len: 16; j_gene: TRBJ2-2; v_gene: TRBV27; CDR3aa: CASSTLAGGPNGELFF
len: 16; j_gene: TRBJ2-2; v_gene: TRBV11-2; CDR3aa: CASSRQTAQNTGELFF
len: 17; j_gene: TRBJ2-1; v_gene: TRBV19; CDR3aa: CASSSTIAGVLYNEQFF
len: 15; j_gene: TRBJ2-7; v_gene: TRBV19; CDR3aa: CASSIFSGSSYEQYF
len: 16; j_gene: TRBJ2-3; v_gene: TRBV7-2; CDR3aa: CASSPSWGVRADTQYF
len: 16; j_gene: TRBJ2-3; v_gene: TRBV7-9; CDR3aa: CASSLGGSFSLDTQYF
len: 14; j_gene: TRBJ2-3; v_gene: TRBV5-1; CDR3aa: CASSLAGGTDTQYF
len: 16; j_gene: TRBJ2-7; v_gene: TRBV4-1; CDR3aa: CASSQIPGQGFNEQYF
len: 15; j_gene: TRBJ2-1; v_gene: TRBV5-4; CDR3aa: CASSLGQGALREQFF
len: 17; j_gene: TRBJ2-2; v_gene: TRBV4-3; CDR3aa: CASSQAAGHSNTGELFF
len: 16; j_gene: TRBJ1-5; v_gene: TRBV5-6; CDR3aa: CASSLRTGGGFQPQHF
len: 12; j_gene: TRBJ2-7; v_gene: TRBV2; CDR3aa: CASNPGIYEQYF
len: 16; j_gene: TRBJ1-2; v_gene: TRBV30; CDR3aa: CAWSLAGALSGYGYTF